This entry features one TCR beta chain sequence. Method: immunoSEQ multiplex PCR; TCRdb's copy keeps in-frame clones and lacks some. The top ten clones hold more than 1.3% of a sample with approximately 170,000 clones, roughly 89% of them seen once. These data originate in a study of control samples from healthy donors and cancer patients. The ends were cut back, 6 bases at V and 8 bases at J, with 13 bases in the middle. The CDR3 has 11 residues. Germline CDR1 DFQATT, CDR2 SNEGSKA (reference sequence). The chain is built from TRBV20-1 and TRBJ1-1; D may be TRBD1 (5 bases). This TCR was sampled from a woman aged 45 to 65 in good health. The sample taken for sequencing was blood. Here the CDR3 DNA reads TGCAGTGCCCCAGGGAACTCGGAAGCTTTCTTT. Its protein product is CSAPGNSEAFF.